This T cell receptor beta chain was identified during a study of blood T cell repertoires in COVID-19. Across the whole study: The analysed material was cDNA or gDNA that came from T cells, B-cell-depleted T cells, or PBMCs.

Those who participated ranged in age from roughly 18 to 89 years and resided in under 25 US areas. Participant reports of clinical history set cohort assignment. Per the germline V gene, CDR1 is GTSNPN and CDR2 is SVGIG (reference sequence). This CDR3 spans 11 amino acids. V was clipped by 4 bases and J by 4 bases, with 7 bases between them. Sequenced by immunoSEQ multiplex PCR; TCRdb stores in-frame clones only, minus some. This sample yields about 180,000 clones, of which 84% are seen a single time; around 15% belongs to the top ten. This receptor was taken from a man aged 50 to 59 who had recovered from COVID-19. The J gene is TRBJ1-2, the V gene TRBV30; the D is unclear. The sequencing input was PBMCs or T cells enriched from blood (not recorded which). The CDR3 nucleotides are TGTGCCTGGACCCGGGTCTATGGCTACACCTTC. This sequence encodes CAWTRVYGYTF.